This TCR beta chain was found in a study of early T cells in non-severe SARS-CoV-2 infection. Overall study context: Chains from this unsorted whole-blood bulk RNA could not be paired.

This clonotype was counted at least ten times. Its specificity is unknown. Study-wide results and caveats: The matching step, a VDJdb search, favored anti-spike CD8 responses and missed private and CD4 specificities.

The library protocol tagged individual cDNA molecules with unique molecular identifiers. Each CDR3 protein is one row after TCRdb ran MiXCR on the 5' RACE reads. The sample consists of 50,000 to 65,000 distinct CDR3 sequences, about 9.1% of them appearing once. CDR3 length: 14 residues. J was trimmed by 3 bases and V by 9 bases; bases with no gene match: 8. CDR1 and CDR2 (germline): WSHSY, SAAADI. The receptor was derived from an adult who was a healthcare worker with PCR-confirmed SARS-CoV-2 infection or an uninfected control (not recorded which). The sequenced material came from whole blood. The chain recombines TRBV10-2 with TRBJ1-2, with TRBD1 identical over 9 bases. CDR3 region: CASALTGGDYGYTF. The DNA for the CDR3 is TGCGCCAGTGCGTTGACAGGGGGTGACTATGGCTACACCTTC.